This TCR beta chain came from a study of Graves' ophthalmopathy and Graves' hyperthyroidism. This clonotype showed up just a few times. Amplification of the TCR beta CDR3 regions used RNA transcripts (as template). In the first round, RT-PCR was carried out with HTBI primers, and a multiplex PCR formed the second round. TCRdb reanalysed the multiplex PCR reads using MiXCR and keeps one entry per CDR3 protein. The table has around 400,000 distinct CDR3 sequences, around 21% seen once. The PBMCs had their origin in roughly 9.4 ml of fresh peripheral blood. This receptor was obtained from a woman between 18 and 30 years old with stable Graves' hyperthyroidism. Material for sequencing was peripheral blood.

The CDR3 loop is CASQGKDTEAFF. CDR3 DNA: TGCGCCTCCCAGGGAAAGGACACTGAAGCTTTCTTT. This chain links TRBV10-2 with TRBJ1-1; D may be TRBD1 (5 bases). Trimming removed 11 bases from V and 3 bases from J, with 13 bases in between. Germline assignment: CDR1 WSHSY and CDR2 SAAADI. The CDR3 sequence is 12 residues long.